This T cell receptor (beta chain) originates from a study of PD-1 blockade in classical Hodgkin lymphoma. The study's findings and limits: By C4D1, CD4+ diversity increased significantly, especially in complete responders. No one has yet defined what causes the repertoire differences, which may be disease activity or prior therapy. When set against healthy donors, newly diagnosed patients were reported to show lower baseline TCR diversity.

Concerning this clone itself: The antigen is undetermined.

Sequencing was performed with immunoSEQ multiplex PCR; in TCRdb, only in-frame clones are kept and a portion is missing. Among 120,000 to 150,000 clones listed, around 73% were seen once. All trial patients relapsed after autologous stem cell transplantation. Germline CDR1 and CDR2: LGHNA and YNFKEQ. CDR3 length equals 17 residues. The V gene lost 0 bases and the J gene lost 0 bases, with 12 bases spanning the gap. The source was peripheral blood mononuclear cells (PBMCs), collected before the second cycle of nivolumab. The receptor was isolated from a human donor with classical Hodgkin lymphoma. The chain joins TRBV4-2 to TRBJ1-5; D may be TRBD1 (5 bases). CDR3 nucleotides: TGTGCCAGCAGCCAAGATTGGGGGGGTTATAGCAATCAGCCCCAGCATTTT. This codes for CASSQDWGGYSNQPQHF.